Given below is one T cell receptor beta chain in context. The sample belongs to a study of blood T cell repertoires in COVID-19. Study context: The United States, Italy and Spain were the sources of the acute and convalescent COVID-19 samples. PBMCs, B-cell-depleted T cells, or T cells were the source of the cDNA or gDNA that made up the material.

Germline V gene data show CDR1 as MDHEN and CDR2 as SYDVKM. With V trimmed by 5 bases and J by 7 bases, 9 bases remained unmatched. CDR3 length equals 15 residues. Under the authors' procedure: Reference gene primer amplification yielded estimated nucleated cell counts. The method was immunoSEQ multiplex PCR; TCRdb's version includes in-frame clones alone and lacks a portion of them. V and J calls and clone size are those listed in that table; D and trimming were worked out from the DNA. Among 100,000 or so clones, 80% to 95% were seen once, and the ten largest hold under 7.5%. The clonotype was recovered from a woman aged 60-75 years with active COVID-19. The gene calls are TRBV28 and TRBJ2-1; 9 bases agree with TRBD2. The sequencing sample was made of peripheral blood. This CDR3 is CASSQVAGAKNEQFF. For the CDR3, the DNA is TGTGCCAGCAGTCAAGTAGCGGGGGCCAAAAATGAGCAGTTCTTC.